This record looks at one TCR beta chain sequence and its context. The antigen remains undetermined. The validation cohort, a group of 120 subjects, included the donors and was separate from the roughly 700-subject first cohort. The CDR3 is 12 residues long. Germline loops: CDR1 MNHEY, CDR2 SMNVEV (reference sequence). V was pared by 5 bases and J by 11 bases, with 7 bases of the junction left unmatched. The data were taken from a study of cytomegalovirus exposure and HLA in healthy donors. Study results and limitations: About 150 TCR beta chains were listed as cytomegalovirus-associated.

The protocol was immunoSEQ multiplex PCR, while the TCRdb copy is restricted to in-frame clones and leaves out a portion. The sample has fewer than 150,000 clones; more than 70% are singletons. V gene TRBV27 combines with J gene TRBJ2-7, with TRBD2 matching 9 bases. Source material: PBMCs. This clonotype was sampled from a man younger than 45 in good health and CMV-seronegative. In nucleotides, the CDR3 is TGTGCCAGCAGTCCCACCGGGACTAGCAAGTACTTC. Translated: CASSPTGTSKYF.